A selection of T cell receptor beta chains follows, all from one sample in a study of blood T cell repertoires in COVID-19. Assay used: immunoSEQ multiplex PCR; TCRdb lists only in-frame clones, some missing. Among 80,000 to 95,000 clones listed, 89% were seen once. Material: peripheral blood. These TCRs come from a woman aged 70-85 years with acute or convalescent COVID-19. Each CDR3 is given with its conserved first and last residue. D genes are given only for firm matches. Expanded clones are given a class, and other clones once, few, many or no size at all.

CDR3: CASTKGGNTEAFF
DNA: TGTGCCAGCACCAAAGGGGGTAACACTGAAGCTTTCTTT
V: TRBV28
length: 13
J: TRBJ1-1
D: .
size: .

CDR3: CASSLVPSSYNEQFF
DNA: TGTGCCAGCAGTTTAGTTCCTAGCTCCTACAATGAGCAGTTCTTC
V: TRBV28
length: 15
J: TRBJ2-1
D: .
size: .

CDR3: CASRTRDSRQQYF
DNA: TGTGCAAGTCGCACCCGGGACAGTAGGCAGCAGTACTTC
V: TRBV12-2
length: 13
J: TRBJ2-7
D: .
size: .

CDR3: CASSLGTSRTDEQFF
DNA: TGTGCCAGCAGCTTGGGAACTAGCCGGACCGATGAGCAGTTCTTC
V: TRBV5-4
length: 15
J: TRBJ2-1
D: .
size: .

CDR3: CASRPPGQANTGELFF
DNA: TGTGCCAGCAGACCGCCGGGACAGGCCAACACCGGGGAGCTGTTTTTT
V: TRBV6-6
length: 16
J: TRBJ2-2
D: TRBD1
size: .

CDR3: CAWSPDRFGTEAFF
DNA: TGTGCCTGGAGTCCCGACAGGTTCGGGACTGAAGCTTTCTTT
V: TRBV30
length: 14
J: TRBJ1-1
D: .
size: .

CDR3: CASSPLGQGNTEAFF
DNA: TGCGCCAGCAGCCCGTTGGGACAGGGAAACACTGAAGCTTTCTTT
V: TRBV4-1
length: 15
J: TRBJ1-1
D: TRBD1
size: .

CDR3: CASSQPQTLINTGELFF
DNA: TGTGCCAGCAGCCAACCTCAGACTCTTATCAACACCGGGGAGCTGTTTTTT
V: TRBV3-1/TRBV3-2
length: 17
J: TRBJ2-2
D: .
size: once

CDR3: CASRPTGTAGELFF
DNA: TGTGCCAGTAGGCCGACAGGAACGGCCGGGGAGCTGTTTTTT
V: TRBV19
length: 14
J: TRBJ2-2
D: .
size: .

CDR3: CATSDQGRTDTQYF
DNA: TGTGCCACCAGTGACCAGGGCCGGACAGATACGCAGTATTTT
V: TRBV24-1
length: 14
J: TRBJ2-3
D: .
size: few

CDR3: CASSKQTPNTGELFF
DNA: TGTGCCAGCAGCAAACAAACACCGAACACCGGGGAGCTGTTTTTT
V: TRBV7-9
length: 15
J: TRBJ2-2
D: .
size: .

CDR3: CASSRGVNTEAFF
DNA: TGTGCCAGCAGCCGGGGGGTAAACACTGAAGCTTTCTTT
V: TRBV11-1
length: 13
J: TRBJ1-1
D: .
size: once

CDR3: CASSIREKGNTIYF
DNA: TGTGCCAGCAGTATCAGGGAAAAGGGAAACACCATATATTTT
V: TRBV6-5
length: 14
J: TRBJ1-3
D: .
size: once

CDR3: CASSAGEKLFF
DNA: TGTGCCAGCTCCGCGGGTGAAAAACTGTTTTTT
V: TRBV7-2
length: 11
J: TRBJ1-4
D: .
size: .

CDR3: CASSLVGTGQYNSPLHF
DNA: TGTGCCAGCAGTCTTGTCGGTACAGGGCAGTATAATTCACCCCTCCACTTT
V: TRBV6-6
length: 17
J: TRBJ1-6
D: .
size: .

CDR3: CATSDSTQPFYNEQFF
DNA: TGTGCCACCAGTGACTCGACACAGCCATTCTACAATGAGCAGTTCTTC
V: TRBV24-1
length: 16
J: TRBJ2-1
D: .
size: .

CDR3: CSVGRLAGVEQYF
DNA: TGCAGCGTTGGAAGACTAGCGGGAGTCGAGCAGTACTTC
V: TRBV29-1
length: 13
J: TRBJ2-7
D: TRBD2
size: .

CDR3: CASSVLDRARGYGYTF
DNA: TGTGCCAGCAGTGTCCTCGACAGGGCCAGGGGCTATGGCTACACCTTC
V: TRBV28
length: 16
J: TRBJ1-2
D: TRBD1
size: .

CDR3: CSVIISTNEKLFF
DNA: TGCAGCGTTATTATCTCAACTAATGAAAAACTGTTTTTT
V: TRBV29-1
length: 13
J: TRBJ1-4
D: .
size: .

CDR3: CASSQGRAPQSNQPQHF
DNA: TGCGCCAGCAGCCAAGGGAGGGCCCCGCAGAGCAATCAGCCCCAGCATTTT
V: TRBV4-1
length: 17
J: TRBJ1-5
D: .
size: .

CDR3: CASEGLDTIYF
DNA: TGTGCCAGCGAGGGCTTGGACACCATATATTTT
V: TRBV28
length: 11
J: TRBJ1-3
D: .
size: .

CDR3: CASSLDRALSTEAFF
DNA: TGTGCCAGCAGCTTAGACAGGGCACTCAGCACTGAAGCTTTCTTT
V: TRBV7-8
length: 15
J: TRBJ1-1
D: .
size: .

CDR3: CASSRTSDARKQYF
DNA: TGTGCCAGTAGCCGGACTAGCGACGCCAGAAAGCAGTACTTC
V: TRBV19
length: 14
J: TRBJ2-7
D: TRBD2
size: few

CDR3: CASSSPLRDRAPGANVLTF
DNA: TGTGCCAGTAGTTCCCCCCTCCGGGACAGGGCGCCCGGGGCCAACGTCCTGACTTTC
V: TRBV19
length: 19
J: TRBJ2-6
D: TRBD1
size: .

CDR3: CASSFYQRTGRYNEQFF
DNA: TGTGCCAGCAGTTTCTACCAGAGGACAGGGCGCTACAATGAGCAGTTCTTC
V: TRBV28
length: 17
J: TRBJ2-1
D: TRBD1
size: once

CDR3: CASSPLPRGTGELFF
DNA: TGTGCCAGTAGTCCGCTCCCCAGGGGGACCGGGGAGCTGTTTTTT
V: TRBV19
length: 15
J: TRBJ2-2
D: TRBD1
size: .

CDR3: CASSNRQGGYEQYF
DNA: TGTGCCAGTAGTAACCGACAGGGGGGCTACGAGCAGTACTTC
V: TRBV19
length: 14
J: TRBJ2-7
D: TRBD1
size: .

CDR3: CATSRDDPRVRHQPQHF
DNA: TGTGCCACCAGCAGAGATGATCCCAGGGTTCGGCATCAGCCCCAGCATTTT
V: TRBV15
length: 17
J: TRBJ1-5
D: .
size: once

CDR3: CASSSGTGGNYGYTF
DNA: TGTGCCAGCAGTTCCGGGACAGGGGGAAACTATGGCTACACCTTC
V: TRBV6-6
length: 15
J: TRBJ1-2
D: TRBD1
size: .

CDR3: CASSRWTGVGTEAFF
DNA: TGTGCCAGCAGCCGGTGGACAGGGGTTGGCACTGAAGCTTTCTTT
V: TRBV6-6
length: 15
J: TRBJ1-1
D: TRBD1
size: .

CDR3: CASSEWGTVTDTQYF
DNA: TGTGCCAGCAGCGAGTGGGGGACAGTTACAGATACGCAGTATTTT
V: TRBV6-5
length: 15
J: TRBJ2-3
D: TRBD1
size: .

CDR3: CASSSGETRREPLHF
DNA: TGTGCCAGCAGCTCGGGAGAGACCAGAAGGGAACCCCTCCACTTT
V: TRBV11-2
length: 15
J: TRBJ1-6
D: .
size: .

CDR3: CATSDPGTGGEKLFF
DNA: TGTGCCACCAGTGACCCCGGGACAGGGGGTGAAAAACTGTTTTTT
V: TRBV24-1
length: 15
J: TRBJ1-4
D: TRBD1
size: .

CDR3: CLHNGTDNTEAFF
DNA: TGTCTACATAACGGGACAGATAACACTGAAGCTTTCTTT
V: TRBV6-4
length: 13
J: TRBJ1-1
D: TRBD1
size: .

CDR3: CASSDSGTGFNQPQHF
DNA: TGTGCCAGCAGCGATTCTGGGACAGGGTTCAATCAGCCCCAGCATTTT
V: TRBV5-6
length: 16
J: TRBJ1-5
D: TRBD1
size: .

CDR3: CASSLTLVNYGYTF
DNA: TGTGCCAGCAGTCTGACACTCGTAAACTATGGCTACACCTTC
V: TRBV2
length: 14
J: TRBJ1-2
D: .
size: .

CDR3: CASSPQGNYGYTF
DNA: TGTGCCAGCAGCCCCCAGGGTAACTATGGCTACACCTTC
V: TRBV4-2
length: 13
J: TRBJ1-2
D: .
size: .

CDR3: CASSRPGGNLLGYTF
DNA: TGTGCCAGCAGCCGCCCCGGAGGGAACCTGCTTGGCTACACCTTC
V: TRBV7-9
length: 15
J: TRBJ1-2
D: .
size: .

CDR3: CASRTAPSTEAFF
DNA: TGTGCCAGCAGGACAGCCCCGAGCACTGAAGCTTTCTTT
V: TRBV12-3/TRBV12-4
length: 13
J: TRBJ1-1
D: .
size: .

CDR3: CASSPPIGPSSPLHF
DNA: TGTGCCAGCTCACCACCTATTGGTCCCAGTTCACCCCTCCACTTT
V: TRBV18
length: 15
J: TRBJ1-6
D: .
size: .

CDR3: CASSEGSGGGTGELFF
DNA: TGTGCCAGCAGTGAGGGTAGCGGAGGTGGGACCGGGGAGCTGTTTTTT
V: TRBV2
length: 16
J: TRBJ2-2
D: .
size: .

CDR3: CASSSGLTGELFF
DNA: TGTGCCAGTTCTAGCGGGTTGACCGGGGAGCTGTTTTTT
V: TRBV28
length: 13
J: TRBJ2-2
D: TRBD2
size: once

CDR3: CASSLGSGLYRANTQYF
DNA: TGTGCCAGCAGCTTGGGATCAGGGCTTTACAGGGCCAATACGCAGTATTTT
V: TRBV5-6
length: 17
J: TRBJ2-3
D: .
size: .

CDR3: CASSLPPSSYNEQFF
DNA: TGTGCCAGCAGCTTGCCTCCTAGCTCCTACAATGAGCAGTTCTTC
V: TRBV5-6
length: 15
J: TRBJ2-1
D: .
size: .

CDR3: CASSSGLGDSGANVLTF
DNA: TGTGCCAGTAGTTCCGGACTAGGTGACTCTGGGGCCAACGTCCTGACTTTC
V: TRBV19
length: 17
J: TRBJ2-6
D: TRBD2
size: .

CDR3: CASSQYLGQVGYTF
DNA: TGTGCCAGCAGCCAGTATCTAGGACAGGTTGGCTACACCTTC
V: TRBV3-1/TRBV3-2
length: 14
J: TRBJ1-2
D: TRBD1
size: .

CDR3: CAWRDTGIGAFF
DNA: TGTGCCTGGAGGGATACAGGGATTGGAGCTTTCTTT
V: TRBV30
length: 12
J: TRBJ1-1
D: .
size: .

CDR3: CASSEGVGQPQHF
DNA: TGTGCCAGCAGTGAAGGCGTCGGTCAGCCCCAGCATTTT
V: TRBV2
length: 13
J: TRBJ1-5
D: .
size: .

CDR3: CASNRDIYYEQYF
DNA: TGTGCCAGCAACCGGGACATATACTACGAGCAGTACTTC
V: TRBV6-5
length: 13
J: TRBJ2-7
D: .
size: .

CDR3: CASSHFGSRNTGELFF
DNA: TGCGCCAGCAGCCATTTCGGGAGTAGGAACACCGGGGAGCTGTTTTTT
V: TRBV4-1
length: 16
J: TRBJ2-2
D: .
size: .